This TCR beta chain was profiled in a study of blood T cells in healthy people across ages. Primers used in a second PCR of about 6 to 11 cycles were a sample-barcoded 5' primer and a J-beta primer mix. TCRdb re-derived calls from the 5' RACE reads in MiXCR, one entry per CDR3 protein. The sample gives around 1,700,000 distinct CDR3 sequences, approximately 28% of which show up once; about 7.7% is in the top ten. Study-wide points: In the absence of known donor CMV status, changes in expanded clonotypes were possibly confounded. Among T cells, TCR beta diversity per million cells dropped roughly linearly as age rose.

Trimming shortened V by 2 bases and J by 7 bases, and 3 bases separated the two germline ends. This CDR3 spans 10 amino acids. Germline CDR1 reads MNHEY; CDR2 reads SMNVEV (reference sequence). This clonotype was observed at least ten times. What it binds is not known. This chain joins TRBV27 and TRBJ2-7; D unclear. The clonotype comes from a woman in her 30s in good health. Sequenced material: blood. CDR3 in amino acids: CASSLAEQYF. CDR3 nucleotides: TGTGCCAGCAGTTTAGCGGAGCAGTACTTC.